This paragraph reports one T cell receptor (beta chain). The antigen remains unidentified. The source of the sample is a study of long-term antiretroviral therapy in people with HIV. Runs used v3.0 of the immunoSEQ assay and were done at survey level. Using immunoSEQ multiplex PCR, the repertoire was profiled, and TCRdb retains in-frame clones only, with some absent. The sample lists tens of thousands of clones, about 86% seen once, with around 4.6% in the top ten. Study-wide results and limits: Information on adherence, resistance and therapy changes was unavailable. Upon ART, diversity increased but remained lower than transplant donor controls.

This CDR3 spans 15 amino acids. The germline V gene encodes CDR1 SGHAT and CDR2 FQNNGV. Trimming cost V 1 base and J 3 bases, with 12 bases left between them. Sequenced here: unsorted PBMCs, sampled 1.3 years after starting antiretroviral therapy. The V gene is TRBV11-2, the J gene TRBJ1-2; possibly TRBD1 for D (5 bases). The source is a man aged 55 to 69 with HIV. The CDR3 protein is CASSLGDGSYYGYTF. The CDR3 DNA sequence: TGTGCCAGCAGCTTAGGGGACGGAAGCTACTATGGCTACACCTTC.